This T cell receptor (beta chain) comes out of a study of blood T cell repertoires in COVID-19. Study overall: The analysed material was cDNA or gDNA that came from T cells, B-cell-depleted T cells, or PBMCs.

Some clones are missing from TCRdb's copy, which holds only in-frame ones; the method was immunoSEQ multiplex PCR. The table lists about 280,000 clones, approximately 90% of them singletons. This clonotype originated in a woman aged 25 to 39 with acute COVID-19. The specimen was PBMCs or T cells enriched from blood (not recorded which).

Written as DNA, the CDR3 is TGTGCCAGCTCACCACTGAAACAGGGCAACTATGGCTACACCTTC. It specifies CASSPLKQGNYGYTF. V and J are TRBV18 and TRBJ1-2; the D gene is possibly TRBD1 (6 bases). Germline V gene data show CDR1 as KGHSH and CDR2 as LQKENI. The CDR3 extends over 15 amino acids. V gave up 1 base and J gave up 2 bases, with 11 bases separating them.